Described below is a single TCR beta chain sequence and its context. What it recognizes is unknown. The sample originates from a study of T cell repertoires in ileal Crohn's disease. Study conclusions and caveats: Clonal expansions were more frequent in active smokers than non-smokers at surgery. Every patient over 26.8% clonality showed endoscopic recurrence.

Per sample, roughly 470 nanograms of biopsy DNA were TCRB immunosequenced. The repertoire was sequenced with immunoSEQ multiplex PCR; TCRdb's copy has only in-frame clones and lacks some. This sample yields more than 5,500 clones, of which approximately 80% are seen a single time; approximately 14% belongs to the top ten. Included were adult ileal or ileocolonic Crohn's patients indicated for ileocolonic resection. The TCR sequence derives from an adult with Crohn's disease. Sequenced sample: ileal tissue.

The CDR3 protein is CAWKTTGNYGYTF. The CDR3, as DNA: TGTGCCTGGAAGACGACAGGGAACTATGGCTACACCTTC. The V gene is TRBV30, the J gene TRBJ1-2; 7 bases are shared with TRBD1. Germline V gene sequence: CDR1 GTSNPN, CDR2 SVGIG (reference sequence). V lost 4 bases and J lost 2; bases outside the gene matches: 4. This CDR3 has 13 residues.